This entry lists 17 T cell receptor beta chains sequenced from one sample in a study of blood T cell repertoires in COVID-19 (TCRdb year 2020). Libraries were built with the immunoSEQ multiplex PCR assay. TCRdb provides this immuneACCESS table in a form limited to in-frame rearrangements. Some clones are lacking; in checked studies, under half of them reflect an unresolved V gene, and why the rest are absent is not known. This sample gives 250,000 or so clones in total; about 70% of them show up just once. The ten largest clones capture more than 2.5% of the sample. The sample taken for sequencing was peripheral blood. The receptors come from a woman of 80 years or more with acute or convalescent COVID-19.

This clone turned up a few times. DNA of the CDR3: TGTGCCAGCAGTGCATTTTTTAGGGGGCGACGGACTGAAGCTTTCTTT. This gives the protein CASSAFFRGRRTEAFF. The J gene is TRBJ1-1, the V gene TRBV6-1; TRBD1 matches 7 bases. This CDR3 is 16 amino acids long. J lost 5 bases, V lost 4 bases, and 13 bases had no gene match. Germline loops: CDR1 MNHNS, CDR2 SASEGT.

V gene TRBV5-6 combines with J gene TRBJ1-4; D remains ambiguous. V was pared by 2 bases and J by 2 bases, with 13 bases between. In germline, CDR1 is SGHDT, CDR2 YYEEEE. There are 16 residues in the CDR3. Here the CDR3 DNA reads TGTGCCAGCAGCTTTTTCGGAGGAGCCACTAATGAAAAACTGTTTTTT. Translation: CASSFFGGATNEKLFF.

The chain combines TRBV6-5 with TRBJ2-2, with D perhaps TRBD1 (5 bases). Trimming took off 6 bases at V and 3 bases at J, with 11 bases between the two ends. Per the germline V gene, CDR1 is MNHEY and CDR2 is SVGAGI. The CDR3 contains 14 residues. The CDR3 spells CASSPVRDTGELFF. The CDR3 region has the DNA TGTGCCAGCAGCCCAGTCAGGGACACCGGGGAGCTGTTTTTT.

The J gene is TRBJ1-5, the V gene TRBV5-6; D is possibly TRBD1 (6 bases). V dropped 4 bases and J dropped 4 bases, with 12 bases sitting between them. The CDR3 spans 14 residues. Germline V lookup: CDR1 SGHDT, CDR2 YYEEEE. The CDR3 coding sequence is TGTGCCAGCAGCGCGACAGGCGGAAATCAGCCCCAGCATTTT. This translates into CASSATGGNQPQHF.

The chain couples TRBV7-2 to TRBJ2-2; D is unresolved. With 1 base removed from V and 7 bases from J, the gap between germline ends came to 10 bases. This CDR3 has 14 residues. Germline V gene data show CDR1 as SGHTA and CDR2 as FQGNSA. The CDR3 DNA sequence: TGTGCCAGCAGCTTAGAGGCGGCCCTCGGGGAGCTGTTTTTT. This translates into CASSLEAALGELFF.

V usage is TRBV2 and J usage is TRBJ2-2, with no clear D. Germline CDR1 SNHLY, CDR2 FYNNEI. The CDR3 spans 13 residues. V lost 7 bases to trimming and J lost 4 bases, with 10 bases between them. Written as DNA, the CDR3 is TGTGCCAGCACCCCGGAGAGCACCGGGGAGCTGTTTTTT. Translating it yields CASTPESTGELFF.

V and J are TRBV5-1 and TRBJ1-1; 7 positions agree with TRBD1. V trimming: 4 bases; J trimming: 1 base; junction bases outside the gene matches: 16. The CDR3 is 18 residues long. Germline CDR1 and CDR2: SGHRS and YFSETQ. This CDR3 is CASSMRQGAISGNTEAFF. In nucleotides, the CDR3 is TGCGCCAGCAGCATGCGACAGGGAGCTATATCGGGGAACACTGAAGCTTTCTTT.

The V call is TRBV10-1, the J call TRBJ1-1; the D is unclear. Trimming cost V 3 bases and J 2 bases, with 7 bases left between them. Germline CDR1 and CDR2: WNHNN and SYGVQD (reference sequence). CDR3 length: 13 residues. The CDR3 DNA follows: TGCGCCAGCAGTGAAACTCACAACACTGAAGCTTTCTTT. It specifies CASSETHNTEAFF.

V usage is TRBV2 and J usage is TRBJ1-5; weak D call: TRBD1 (5 bases). Per the germline V gene, CDR1 is SNHLY and CDR2 is FYNNEI. CDR3 length: 14 amino acids. Trimming removed 2 bases from V and 3 bases from J, with 8 bases in between. The CDR3 is CASSESTVNQPQHF. DNA for the CDR3: TGTGCCAGCAGTGAATCGACAGTCAATCAGCCCCAGCATTTT.

V and J are TRBV2 and TRBJ2-7, with TRBD1 identical over 9 bases. The CDR3 loop spans 14 amino acids. CDR1 is SNHLY, CDR2 FYNNEI, per germline. With V trimmed by 8 bases and J by 2 bases, 7 bases remained unmatched. CDR3 sequence (DNA): TGTGCCAGCGGGACGACAGGGGGAGCCTACGAGCAGTACTTC. Translating gives CASGTTGGAYEQYF. The full variable domain, in which reference TRBV2 and TRBJ2-7 provide the parts outside the CDR3, is EPEVTQTPSHQVTQMGQEVILRCVPISNHLYFYWYRQILGQKVEFLVSFYNNEISEKSEIFDDQFSVERPDGSNFTLKIRSTKLEDSAMYFCASGTTGGAYEQYFGPGTRLTVT.

The chain uses TRBV6-2 or TRBV6-3 and TRBJ1-2; a weak D match, TRBD1 (5 bases). V was pared by 6 bases and J by 4 bases, with 18 bases between. This CDR3 contains 15 residues. Germline loops: CDR1 MNHEY, CDR2 SVGEGT. The DNA of the CDR3 is TGTGCCAGCAGCCCCCAAGGGAGGGACCTCTATGGCTACACCTTC. Translated, it gives CASSPQGRDLYGYTF.

V gene TRBV9 combines with J gene TRBJ2-1; tentatively, D is TRBD2 (6 bases). Trimming pared 0 bases from V and 3 bases from J, leaving 10 bases between. The CDR3 spans 15 residues. Germline V gene data show CDR1 as SGDLS and CDR2 as YYNGEE. The CDR3 coding sequence is TGTGCCAGCAGCGTAGCGGCGGGGATCTACAATGAGCAGTTCTTC. Translation: CASSVAAGIYNEQFF.

The sample holds a few counts of this clone. This rearrangement joins TRBV19 to TRBJ1-6, with TRBD1 identical over 9 bases. With 6 bases clipped from V and 10 bases from J, the junction kept 7 bases outside the gene matches. Germline V CDR1 and CDR2: LNHDA, SQIVND (reference sequence). The CDR3 extends over 14 amino acids. CDR3 region: CASRPGTGHSPLHF. The CDR3 DNA reads TGTGCCAGTAGACCCGGGACAGGGCACTCACCCCTCCACTTT.

In its sample, this clone was seen once. J is TRBJ1-2 and V is TRBV15; a weak D match, TRBD1 (6 bases). The germline V and J ends were trimmed by 2 bases and 3 bases, with 13 bases remaining between them. CDR3 length equals 15 residues. The germline V gene has CDR1 LNHNV and CDR2 YYDKDF (reference sequence). As DNA, the CDR3 is TGTGCCACCAGCAGAAGCTTGGGACAACACTATGGCTACACCTTC. This sequence encodes CATSRSLGQHYGYTF.

The rearrangement links TRBV10-1 to TRBJ2-7, with D possibly being TRBD2 (5 bases). Trimming removed 3 bases at V and 3 bases at J, with 12 bases between. CDR1 and CDR2 (germline): WNHNN, SYGVQD (reference sequence). The CDR3 has 14 amino acids. CDR3 bases: TGCGCCAGCAGTGAAAAGGACTCCCGCTACGAGCAGTACTTC. Encoded protein: CASSEKDSRYEQYF.

This chain links TRBV4-1 with TRBJ2-5; D ambiguous. V dropped 0 bases and J dropped 1 base, with 21 bases sitting between them. This CDR3 region has 19 residues. The germline gives CDR1 MGHRA, CDR2 YSYEKL. The CDR3 region is CASSQELSNPRTRQETQYF. The CDR3 DNA is TGCGCCAGCAGCCAAGAACTTTCCAACCCTCGAACCCGCCAAGAGACCCAGTACTTC.

In this sample, this clone turned up once. The V and J genes are TRBV19 and TRBJ1-5; 11 nucleotides align to TRBD1. Germline CDR1 is LNHDA and CDR2 is SQIVND (reference sequence). This CDR3 has 15 residues. The ends lost 5 bases at V and 6 bases at J; junction bases unmatched: 6. In DNA, the CDR3 is TGTGCCAGTAGTGCCAGGGACAGGGGGGTTCAGCCCCAGCATTTT. Its protein is CASSARDRGVQPQHF.